This T cell receptor beta chain was observed in a study of blood T cell repertoires in COVID-19 (dated by TCRdb to 2018 to 2021). At the level of the whole study: Samples from collaborators originated in the United States, Italy and Spain and spanned both the acute and convalescent phases of COVID-19. The prospective study material was composed of cDNA or gDNA derived from T cells, B-cell-depleted T cells, or PBMCs. The dataset comprised deeply sampled blood TCRbeta repertoires from subjects exposed to, actively infected with, or recovered from COVID-19. A freely available public database, intended as a resource for researchers studying the immune response to SARS-CoV-2, is where the repertoires were released. Samples were obtained from the ongoing ImmuneRACE study (first 160 participants) and from some 1,300 subjects provided by 6 global collaborators. The sample metadata nearly always contained a de-identified subject ID, COVID-19 status, age in years and sex. Where available, HLA class I and class II types were obtained from metadata supplied by the sample provider rather than from assay-based typing.

The immunoSEQ Assay, a bias-controlled multiplex PCR, was used to amplify TCRbeta CDR3 regions from genomic DNA. The study's processing was this. The number of nucleated cells in each sample was estimated from the amplification of reference gene primers within the assay. Sequence reads were collapsed and filtered to measure the absolute abundance of every unique TCRbeta CDR3 rearrangement. For each sample, productive Simpson clonality was calculated as the square root of Simpson's diversity index across productive rearrangements. Sourced from immuneACCESS, this table was stored by TCRdb with only in-frame sequences that have V and J called. A share of the clones is absent; for the studies checked, an unresolved V gene accounts for under half, and the remainder has no known explanation. V, J and clone size were drawn from that table, and D and trimming were deduced from the DNA. The sample has 150,000 to 200,000 clones on record, more than 75% of them singletons. The ten largest clones represent roughly 3.6% of the sample.

Whole blood was collected in K2EDTA tubes by collaborating institutions according to the institutions' own protocols. Collaborator samples were shipped for TCRbeta analysis as frozen whole blood, isolated PBMCs, or DNA extracted from either sample type. A remark on this clone: Its antigen is unknown. Per-nucleotide qualities are absent, and no much larger clonotype sits a single base away.

Points the paper makes about the study in general: How much clinical and demographic metadata was included differed by source and by participant, and the metadata was provided uncurated.

Material for sequencing was peripheral blood. The TCR originated in a man aged 18 to 35 with active or convalescent COVID-19.

The DNA is TGTGCCAGCAGCGTAGGATTAGCGGGAGGGCCTGGGGATGAGCAGTTCTTC. This encodes CASSVGLAGGPGDEQFF. This chain joins TRBV9 to TRBJ2-1; 11 bases in the junction line up with TRBD2. From the germline V gene, CDR1 is SGDLS and CDR2 is YYNGEE. Trimming leaves V shorter by 0 bases and J shorter by 8 bases, with the junction holding 10 bases beyond the gene matches. Inclusive of the bounding cysteine and phenylalanine, the CDR3 is 17 residues long. Here the CDR3 DNA is all that survives: 51 bases in frame from base 1.